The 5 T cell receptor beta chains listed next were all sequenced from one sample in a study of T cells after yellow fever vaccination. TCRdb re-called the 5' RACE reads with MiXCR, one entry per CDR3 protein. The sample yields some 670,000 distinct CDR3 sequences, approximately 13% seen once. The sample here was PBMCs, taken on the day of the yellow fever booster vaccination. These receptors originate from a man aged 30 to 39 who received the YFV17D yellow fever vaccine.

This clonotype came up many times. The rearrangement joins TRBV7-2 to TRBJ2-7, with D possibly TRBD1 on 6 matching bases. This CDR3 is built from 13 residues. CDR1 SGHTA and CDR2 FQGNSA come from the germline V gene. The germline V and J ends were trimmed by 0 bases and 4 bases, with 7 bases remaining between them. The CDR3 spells CASSLARGYEQYF. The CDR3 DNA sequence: TGTGCCAGCAGCTTAGCCAGGGGTTACGAGCAGTACTTC.

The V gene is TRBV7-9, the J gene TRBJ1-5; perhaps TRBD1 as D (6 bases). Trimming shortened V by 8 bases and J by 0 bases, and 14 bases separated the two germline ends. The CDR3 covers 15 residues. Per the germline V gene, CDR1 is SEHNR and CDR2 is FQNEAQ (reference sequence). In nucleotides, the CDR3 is TGTGCCAGCGGCAGGGGATTAGATAGCAATCAGCCCCAGCATTTT. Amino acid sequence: CASGRGLDSNQPQHF.

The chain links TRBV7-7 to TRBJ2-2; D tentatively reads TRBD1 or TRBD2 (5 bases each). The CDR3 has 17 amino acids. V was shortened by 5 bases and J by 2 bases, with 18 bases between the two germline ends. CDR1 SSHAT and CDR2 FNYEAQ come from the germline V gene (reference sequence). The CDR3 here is CASSQNPGTVNTGELFF. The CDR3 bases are TGTGCCAGCAGCCAGAACCCCGGGACCGTCAACACCGGGGAGCTGTTTTTT.

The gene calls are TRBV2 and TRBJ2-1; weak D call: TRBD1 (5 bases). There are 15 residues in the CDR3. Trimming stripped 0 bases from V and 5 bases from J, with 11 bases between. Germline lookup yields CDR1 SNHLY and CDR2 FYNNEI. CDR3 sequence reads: CASSEAGLDNNEQFF. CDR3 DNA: TGTGCCAGCAGTGAAGCGGGGCTAGACAACAATGAGCAGTTCTTC.

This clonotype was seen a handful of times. CDR3 sequence reads: CASSGGTLGEEFF. In DNA form, the CDR3 reads TGTGCCAGCAGCGGCGGGACGTTGGGAGAGGAGTTCTTC. The genes are TRBV7-2 and TRBJ2-1; D is perhaps TRBD2 (6 bases). This CDR3 has 13 residues. Trimming pared 5 bases from V and 14 bases from J, leaving 19 bases between. Germline V gene lookup returns CDR1 SGHTA and CDR2 FQGNSA.